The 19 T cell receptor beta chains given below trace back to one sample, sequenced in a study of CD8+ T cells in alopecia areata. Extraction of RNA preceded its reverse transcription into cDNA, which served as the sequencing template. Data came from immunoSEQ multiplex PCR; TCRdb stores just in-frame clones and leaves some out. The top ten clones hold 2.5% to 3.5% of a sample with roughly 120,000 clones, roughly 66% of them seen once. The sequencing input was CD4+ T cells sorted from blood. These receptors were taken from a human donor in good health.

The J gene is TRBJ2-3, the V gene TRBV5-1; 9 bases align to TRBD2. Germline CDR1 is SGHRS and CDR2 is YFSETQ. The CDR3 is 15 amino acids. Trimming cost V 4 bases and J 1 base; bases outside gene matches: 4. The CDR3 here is CASSERGARTDTQYF. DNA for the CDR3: TGCGCCAGCAGCGAGCGGGGGGCCCGCACAGATACGCAGTATTTT.

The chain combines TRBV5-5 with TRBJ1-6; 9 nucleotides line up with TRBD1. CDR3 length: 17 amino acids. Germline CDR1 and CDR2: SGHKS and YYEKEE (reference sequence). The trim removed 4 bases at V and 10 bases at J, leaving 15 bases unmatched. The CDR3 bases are TGTGCCAGCAGCACACAACCACAGGGGGCGAAGGGATCACCCCTCCACTTT. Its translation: CASSTQPQGAKGSPLHF.

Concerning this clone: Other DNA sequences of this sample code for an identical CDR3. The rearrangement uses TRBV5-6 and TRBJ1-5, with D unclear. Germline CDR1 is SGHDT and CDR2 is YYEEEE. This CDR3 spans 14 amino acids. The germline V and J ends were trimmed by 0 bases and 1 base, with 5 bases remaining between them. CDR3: CASSLGRSNQPQHF. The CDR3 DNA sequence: TGTGCCAGCAGCTTGGGCAGAAGCAATCAGCCCCAGCATTTT.

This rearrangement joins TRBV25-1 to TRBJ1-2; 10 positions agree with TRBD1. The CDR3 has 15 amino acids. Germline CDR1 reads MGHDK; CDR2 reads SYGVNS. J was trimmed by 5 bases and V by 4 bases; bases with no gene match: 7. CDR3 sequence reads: CASSAEDRGKYGYTF. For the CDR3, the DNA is TGTGCCAGCAGTGCCGAGGACAGGGGGAAATATGGCTACACCTTC.

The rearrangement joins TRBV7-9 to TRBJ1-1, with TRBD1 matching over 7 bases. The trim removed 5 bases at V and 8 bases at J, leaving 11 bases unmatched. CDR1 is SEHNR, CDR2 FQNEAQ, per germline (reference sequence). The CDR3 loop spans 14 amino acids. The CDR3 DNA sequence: TGTGCCAGCAGCACCGGGACAGTCTTGGGGGAAGCTTTCTTT. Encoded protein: CASSTGTVLGEAFF.

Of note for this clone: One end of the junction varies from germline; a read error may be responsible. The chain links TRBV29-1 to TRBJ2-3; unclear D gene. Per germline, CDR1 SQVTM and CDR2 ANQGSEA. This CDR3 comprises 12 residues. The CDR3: CSVEAPTDTQYF. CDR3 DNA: TGCAGCGTGGAAGCGCCCACAGATACGCAGTATTTT.

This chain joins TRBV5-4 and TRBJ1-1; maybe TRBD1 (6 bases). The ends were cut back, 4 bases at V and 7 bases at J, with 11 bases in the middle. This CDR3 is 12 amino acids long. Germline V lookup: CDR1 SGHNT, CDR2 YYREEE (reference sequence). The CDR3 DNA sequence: TGTGCCAGCAGCCAGGACAGTGGTGAAGCTTTCTTT. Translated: CASSQDSGEAFF.

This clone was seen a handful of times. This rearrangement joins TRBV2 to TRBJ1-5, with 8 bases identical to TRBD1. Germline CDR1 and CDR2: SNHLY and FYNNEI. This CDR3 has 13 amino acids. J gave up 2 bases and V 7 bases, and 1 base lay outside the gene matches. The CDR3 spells CASKGQGNQPQHF. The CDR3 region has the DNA TGTGCCAGCAAGGGACAGGGCAATCAGCCCCAGCATTTT.

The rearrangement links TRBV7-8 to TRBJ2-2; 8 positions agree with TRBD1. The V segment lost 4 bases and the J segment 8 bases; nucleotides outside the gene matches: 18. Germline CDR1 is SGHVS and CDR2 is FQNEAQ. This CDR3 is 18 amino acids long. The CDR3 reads CASSYSDRGPPYGGELFF. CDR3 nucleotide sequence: TGTGCCAGCAGCTACTCCGACAGGGGCCCCCCTTATGGGGGGGAGCTGTTTTTT.

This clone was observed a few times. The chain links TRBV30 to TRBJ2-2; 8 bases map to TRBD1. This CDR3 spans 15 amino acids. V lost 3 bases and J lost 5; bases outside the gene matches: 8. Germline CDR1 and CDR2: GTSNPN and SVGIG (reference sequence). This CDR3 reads CAWSSGQGRTGELFF. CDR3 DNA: TGTGCCTGGAGCAGCGGACAGGGAAGGACCGGGGAGCTGTTTTTT.

The CDR3 region has the DNA TGTGCCAGCAGTGAAGTGCGGAACCTGATGAAGGGACTGTTTTTT. Its translation is CASSEVRNLMKGLFF. This rearrangement joins TRBV2 to TRBJ1-4; D unresolved. CDR3 size: 15 residues. CDR1 SNHLY and CDR2 FYNNEI come from the germline V gene. The V and J ends lost 1 base and 13 bases respectively, with 19 bases between them.

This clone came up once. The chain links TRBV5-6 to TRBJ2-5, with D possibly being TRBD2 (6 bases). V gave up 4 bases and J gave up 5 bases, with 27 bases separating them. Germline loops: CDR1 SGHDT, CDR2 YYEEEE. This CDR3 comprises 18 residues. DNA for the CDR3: TGTGCCAGCAGCCCCCCTCGTGAGGGTTGGCGGGGTTGGGAGACCCAGTACTTC. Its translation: CASSPPREGWRGWETQYF.

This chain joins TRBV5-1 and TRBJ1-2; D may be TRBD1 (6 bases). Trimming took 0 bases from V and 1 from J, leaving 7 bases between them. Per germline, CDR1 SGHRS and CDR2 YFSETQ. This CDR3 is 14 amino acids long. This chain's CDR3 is CASSLGQVNYGYTF. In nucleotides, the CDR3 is TGCGCCAGCAGCTTGGGACAGGTTAACTATGGCTACACCTTC.

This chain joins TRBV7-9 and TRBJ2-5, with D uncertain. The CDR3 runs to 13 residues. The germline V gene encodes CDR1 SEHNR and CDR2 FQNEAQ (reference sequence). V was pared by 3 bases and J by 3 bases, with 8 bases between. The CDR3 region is CASSFGPEETQYF. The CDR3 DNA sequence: TGTGCCAGCAGCTTCGGACCGGAAGAGACCCAGTACTTC.

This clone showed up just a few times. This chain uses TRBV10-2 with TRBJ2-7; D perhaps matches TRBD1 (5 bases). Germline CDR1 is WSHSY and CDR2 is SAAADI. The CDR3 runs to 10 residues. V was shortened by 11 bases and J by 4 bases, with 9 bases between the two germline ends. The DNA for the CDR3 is TGCGCCCCGCCAGGGTACGAGCAGTACTTC. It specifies CAPPGYEQYF.

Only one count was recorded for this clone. The CDR3 here is CASSLAGGATYNEQFF. The CDR3 DNA follows: TGTGCCAGCAGCTTAGCCGGGGGGGCCACCTACAATGAGCAGTTCTTC. V usage is TRBV7-7 and J usage is TRBJ2-1, with 8 bases matching TRBD2. Germline-derived CDR1 and CDR2 are SSHAT and FNYEAQ (reference sequence). There are 16 residues in the CDR3. J gave up 2 bases and V 0 bases, and 3 bases lay outside the gene matches.

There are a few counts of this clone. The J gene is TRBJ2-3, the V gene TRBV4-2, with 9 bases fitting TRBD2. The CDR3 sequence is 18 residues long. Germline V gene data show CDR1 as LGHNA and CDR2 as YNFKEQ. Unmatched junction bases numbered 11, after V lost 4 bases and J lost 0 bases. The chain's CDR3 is CASSLLGSSGGSTDTQYF. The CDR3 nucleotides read TGTGCCAGCAGCCTCCTAGGGAGTAGCGGGGGTAGCACAGATACGCAGTATTTT.

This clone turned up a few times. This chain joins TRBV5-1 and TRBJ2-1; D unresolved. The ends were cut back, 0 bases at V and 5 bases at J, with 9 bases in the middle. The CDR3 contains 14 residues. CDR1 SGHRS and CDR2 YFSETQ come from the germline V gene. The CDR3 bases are TGCGCCAGCAGCTTGGCCGGACGTAACAATGAGCAGTTCTTC. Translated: CASSLAGRNNEQFF.

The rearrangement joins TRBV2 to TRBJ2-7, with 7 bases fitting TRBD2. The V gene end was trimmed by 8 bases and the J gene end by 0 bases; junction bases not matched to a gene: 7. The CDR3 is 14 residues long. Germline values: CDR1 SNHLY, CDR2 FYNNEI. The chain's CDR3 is CASRDYLPSYEQYF. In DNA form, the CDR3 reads TGTGCCAGCCGGGACTACCTCCCCTCCTACGAGCAGTACTTC.